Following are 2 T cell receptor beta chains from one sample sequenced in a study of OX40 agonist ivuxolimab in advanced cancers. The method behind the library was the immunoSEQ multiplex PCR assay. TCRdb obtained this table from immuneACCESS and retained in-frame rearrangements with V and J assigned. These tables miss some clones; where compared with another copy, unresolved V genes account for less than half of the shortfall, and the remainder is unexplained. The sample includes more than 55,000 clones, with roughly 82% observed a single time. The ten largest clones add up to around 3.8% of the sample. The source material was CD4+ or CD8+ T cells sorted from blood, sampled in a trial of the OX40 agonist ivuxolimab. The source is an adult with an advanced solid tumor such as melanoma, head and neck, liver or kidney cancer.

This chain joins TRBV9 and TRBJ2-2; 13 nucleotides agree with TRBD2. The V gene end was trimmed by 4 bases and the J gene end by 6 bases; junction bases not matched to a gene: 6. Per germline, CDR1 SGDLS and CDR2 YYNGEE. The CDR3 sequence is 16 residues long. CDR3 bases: TGTGCCAGCAGCCCCCGGACTAGCGGGAGAGCCGGGGAGCTGTTTTTT. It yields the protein CASSPRTSGRAGELFF.

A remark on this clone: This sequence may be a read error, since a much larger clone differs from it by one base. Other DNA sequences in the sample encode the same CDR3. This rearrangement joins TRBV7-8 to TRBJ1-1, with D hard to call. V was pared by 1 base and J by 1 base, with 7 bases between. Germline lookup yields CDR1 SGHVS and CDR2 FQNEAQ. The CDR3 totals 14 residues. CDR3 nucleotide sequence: TGTGCCAGCAGCTTAGTTGCAGGGAACACTGAAGCTTTCTTT. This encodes CASSLVAGNTEAFF.